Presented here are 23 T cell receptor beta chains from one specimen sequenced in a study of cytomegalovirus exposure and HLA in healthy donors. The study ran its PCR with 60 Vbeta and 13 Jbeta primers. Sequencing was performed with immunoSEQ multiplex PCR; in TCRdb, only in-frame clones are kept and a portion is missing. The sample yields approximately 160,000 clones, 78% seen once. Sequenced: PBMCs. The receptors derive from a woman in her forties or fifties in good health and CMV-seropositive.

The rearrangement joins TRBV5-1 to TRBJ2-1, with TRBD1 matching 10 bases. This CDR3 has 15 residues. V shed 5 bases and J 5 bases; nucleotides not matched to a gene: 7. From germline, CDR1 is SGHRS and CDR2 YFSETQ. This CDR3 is CASRGRQGANNEQFF. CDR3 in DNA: TGCGCCAGCAGGGGTAGACAGGGGGCGAACAATGAGCAGTTCTTC.

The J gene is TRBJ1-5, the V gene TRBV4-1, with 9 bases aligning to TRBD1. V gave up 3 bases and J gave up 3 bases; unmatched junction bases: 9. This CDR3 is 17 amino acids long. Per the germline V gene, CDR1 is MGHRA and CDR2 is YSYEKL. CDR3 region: CASSQLTGGSYNQPQHF. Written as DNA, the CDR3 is TGCGCCAGCAGCCAGTTGACAGGGGGGTCTTACAATCAGCCCCAGCATTTT.

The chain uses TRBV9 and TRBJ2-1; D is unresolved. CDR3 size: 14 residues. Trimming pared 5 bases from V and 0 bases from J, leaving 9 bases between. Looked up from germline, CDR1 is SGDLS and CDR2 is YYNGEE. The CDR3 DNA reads TGTGCCAGCAGTTCTAGTGGCTCCTACAATGAGCAGTTCTTC. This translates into CASSSSGSYNEQFF.

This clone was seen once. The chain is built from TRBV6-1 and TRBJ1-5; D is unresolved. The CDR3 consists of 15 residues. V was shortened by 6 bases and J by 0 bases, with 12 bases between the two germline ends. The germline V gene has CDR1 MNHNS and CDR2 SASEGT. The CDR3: CASRAAIYSNQPQHF. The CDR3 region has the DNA TGTGCCAGCAGGGCGGCTATATATAGCAATCAGCCCCAGCATTTT.

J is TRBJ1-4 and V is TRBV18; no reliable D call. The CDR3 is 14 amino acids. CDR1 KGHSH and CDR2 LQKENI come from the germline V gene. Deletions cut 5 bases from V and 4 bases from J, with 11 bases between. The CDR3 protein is CASSASGYNEKLFF. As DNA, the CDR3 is TGTGCCAGCTCAGCCTCAGGATATAATGAAAAACTGTTTTTT.

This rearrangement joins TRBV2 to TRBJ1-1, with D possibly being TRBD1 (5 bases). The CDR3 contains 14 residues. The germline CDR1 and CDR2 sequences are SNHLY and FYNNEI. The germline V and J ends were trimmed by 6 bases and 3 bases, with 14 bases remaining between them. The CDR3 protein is CASSQRGGDTEAFF. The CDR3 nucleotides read TGTGCCAGCAGCCAGCGAGGAGGGGACACTGAAGCTTTCTTT.

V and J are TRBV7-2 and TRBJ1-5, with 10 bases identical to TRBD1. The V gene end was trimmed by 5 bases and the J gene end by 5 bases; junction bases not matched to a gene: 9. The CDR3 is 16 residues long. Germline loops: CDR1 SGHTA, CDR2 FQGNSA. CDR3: CASSPGDRGYDQPQHF. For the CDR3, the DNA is TGTGCCAGCAGCCCCGGGGACAGGGGATACGATCAGCCCCAGCATTTT.

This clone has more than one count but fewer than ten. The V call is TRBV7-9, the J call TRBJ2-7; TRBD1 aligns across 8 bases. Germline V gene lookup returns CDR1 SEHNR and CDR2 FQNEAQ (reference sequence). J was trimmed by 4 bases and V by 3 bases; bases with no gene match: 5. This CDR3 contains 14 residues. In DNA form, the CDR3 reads TGTGCCAGCAGCTTGAGGGACAGGCCTTACGAGCAGTACTTC. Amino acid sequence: CASSLRDRPYEQYF.

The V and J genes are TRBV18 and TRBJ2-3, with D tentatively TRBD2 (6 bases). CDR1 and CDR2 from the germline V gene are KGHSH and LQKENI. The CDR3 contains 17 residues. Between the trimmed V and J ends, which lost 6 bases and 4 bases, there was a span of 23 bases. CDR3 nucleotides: TGTGCCAGCTCCCTTGACCAAGGGGCGGGAAACTCAGATACGCAGTATTTT. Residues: CASSLDQGAGNSDTQYF.

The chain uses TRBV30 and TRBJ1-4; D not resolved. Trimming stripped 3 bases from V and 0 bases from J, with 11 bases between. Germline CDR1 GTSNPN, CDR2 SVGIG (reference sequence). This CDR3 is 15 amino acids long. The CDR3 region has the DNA TGTGCCTGGAGATCTACTGGTGCAACTAATGAAAAACTGTTTTTT. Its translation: CAWRSTGATNEKLFF.

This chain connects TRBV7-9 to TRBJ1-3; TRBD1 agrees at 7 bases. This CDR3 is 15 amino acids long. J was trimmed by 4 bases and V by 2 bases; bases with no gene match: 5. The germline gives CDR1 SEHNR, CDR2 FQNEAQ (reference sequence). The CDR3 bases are TGTGCCAGCAGCTTATCGGGACAGCACGGAAACACCATATATTTT. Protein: CASSLSGQHGNTIYF.

The CDR3 DNA sequence: TGCAGCGTTGGAGGGCTTCCTAGCTCTGGAAACACCATATATTTT. This encodes CSVGGLPSSGNTIYF. This chain links TRBV29-1 with TRBJ1-3; D not resolved. V gave up 4 bases and J gave up 0 bases, with 13 bases separating them. The CDR3 is made up of 15 amino acids. The germline V gene encodes CDR1 SQVTM and CDR2 ANQGSEA.

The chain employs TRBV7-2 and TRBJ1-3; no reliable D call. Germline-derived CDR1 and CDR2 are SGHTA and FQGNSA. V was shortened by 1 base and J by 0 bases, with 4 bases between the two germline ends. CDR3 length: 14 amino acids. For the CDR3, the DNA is TGTGCCAGCAGCTTAGGAGTCTCTGGAAACACCATATATTTT. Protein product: CASSLGVSGNTIYF. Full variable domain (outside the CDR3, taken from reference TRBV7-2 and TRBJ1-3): GAGVSQSPSNKVTEKGKDVELRCDPISGHTALYWYRQSLGQGLEFLIYFQGNSAPDKSGLPSDRFSAERTGGSVSTLTIQRTQQEDSAVYLCASSLGVSGNTIYFGEGSWLTVV.

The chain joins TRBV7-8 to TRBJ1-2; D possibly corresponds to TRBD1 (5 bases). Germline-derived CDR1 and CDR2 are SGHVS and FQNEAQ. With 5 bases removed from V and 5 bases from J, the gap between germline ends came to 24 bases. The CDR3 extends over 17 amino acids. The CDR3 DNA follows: TGTGCCAGCAGCCCGGAATCGTTGGGGCGGGGACGTTATGGCTACACCTTC. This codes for CASSPESLGRGRYGYTF.

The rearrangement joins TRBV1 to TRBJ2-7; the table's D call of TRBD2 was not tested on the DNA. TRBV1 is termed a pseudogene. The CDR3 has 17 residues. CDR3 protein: CTSSQTLAGVTANEQYF. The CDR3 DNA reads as TGCACCAGCAGCCAAACCCTAGCGGGAGTAACGGCGAACGAGCAGTACTTC.

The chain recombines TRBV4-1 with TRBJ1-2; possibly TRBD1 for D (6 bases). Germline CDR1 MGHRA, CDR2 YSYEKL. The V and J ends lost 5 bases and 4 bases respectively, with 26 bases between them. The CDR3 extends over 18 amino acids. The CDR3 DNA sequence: TGCGCCAGCAGCATAGATGGGTCCGGGGGGCGTGGTGGCTATGGCTACACCTTC. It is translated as CASSIDGSGGRGGYGYTF.

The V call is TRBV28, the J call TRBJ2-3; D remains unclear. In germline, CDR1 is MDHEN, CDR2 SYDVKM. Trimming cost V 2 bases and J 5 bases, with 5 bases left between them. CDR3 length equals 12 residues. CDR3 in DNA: TGTGCCAGCAGTTTACCCCAAGATACGCAGTATTTT. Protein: CASSLPQDTQYF.

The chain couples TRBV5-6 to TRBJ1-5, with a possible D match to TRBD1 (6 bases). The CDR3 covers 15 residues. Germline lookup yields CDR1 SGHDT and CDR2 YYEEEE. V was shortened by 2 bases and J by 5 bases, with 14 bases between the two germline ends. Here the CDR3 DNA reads TGTGCCAGCAGCTTTTCTTCAGGGGTCGATCAGCCCCAGCATTTT. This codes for CASSFSSGVDQPQHF.

The CDR3, as DNA: TGTGCCAGCAGTGAAGGGGGTGGGGCCCCTGGCTACACCTTC. This encodes CASSEGGGAPGYTF. The chain recombines TRBV6-1 with TRBJ1-2; D might be TRBD1 (5 bases). V was pared by 1 base and J by 7 bases, with 13 bases between. This CDR3 region has 14 residues. CDR1 and CDR2 from the germline V gene are MNHNS and SASEGT.

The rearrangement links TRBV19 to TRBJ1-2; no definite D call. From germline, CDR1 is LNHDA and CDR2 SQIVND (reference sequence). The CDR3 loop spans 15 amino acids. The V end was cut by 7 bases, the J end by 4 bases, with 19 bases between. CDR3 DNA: TGTGCCAGTACTAACGGAGAAAGGTCTGGCTATGGCTACACCTTC. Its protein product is CASTNGERSGYGYTF.

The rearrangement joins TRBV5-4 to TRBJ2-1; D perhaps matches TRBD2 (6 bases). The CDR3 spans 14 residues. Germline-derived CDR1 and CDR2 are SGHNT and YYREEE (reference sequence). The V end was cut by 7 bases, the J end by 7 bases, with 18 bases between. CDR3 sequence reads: CASCPGLSENEQFF. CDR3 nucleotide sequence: TGTGCCAGCTGCCCGGGACTCAGTGAGAATGAGCAGTTCTTC.

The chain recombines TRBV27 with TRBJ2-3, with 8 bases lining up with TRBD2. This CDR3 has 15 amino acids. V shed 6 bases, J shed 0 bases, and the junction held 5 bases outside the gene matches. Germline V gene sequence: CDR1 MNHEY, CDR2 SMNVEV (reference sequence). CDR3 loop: CASSALAASTDTQYF. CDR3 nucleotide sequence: TGTGCCAGCAGCGCACTAGCGGCGAGCACAGATACGCAGTATTTT.

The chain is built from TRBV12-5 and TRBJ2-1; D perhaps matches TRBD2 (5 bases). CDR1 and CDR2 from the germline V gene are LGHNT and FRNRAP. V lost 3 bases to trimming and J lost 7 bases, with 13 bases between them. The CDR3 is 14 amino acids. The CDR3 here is CASGFGIRENEQFF. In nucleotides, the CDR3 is TGTGCTAGTGGTTTTGGCATTCGGGAAAATGAGCAGTTCTTC.